A selection of T cell receptor beta chains follows, all from one sample in a study of OX40 agonist ivuxolimab in advanced cancers. Clones were read by immunoSEQ multiplex PCR, and TCRdb kept only the in-frame ones, dropping some. This table holds some 85,000 clones, about 88% found once. The sample consisted of CD4+ or CD8+ T cells sorted from blood, taken in a trial of the OX40 agonist ivuxolimab. The receptors were gathered from an adult with an advanced solid tumor such as melanoma, head and neck, liver or kidney cancer. CDR3s include the opening cysteine and the closing phenylalanine or tryptophan. A D gene is named only where the DNA matches it firmly. Size is stated for part of the rows, as once, few or many counts, or as a class when the clone is expanded.

V	size	J	D	CDR3	DNA
TRBV10-3	NA	TRBJ1-3	NA	CAISEGISGNTIYF	TGTGCCATCAGTGAAGGGATCTCTGGAAACACCATATATTTT
TRBV7-9	NA	TRBJ2-3	NA	CASSLVGSGSSTDTQYF	TGTGCCAGCAGCTTAGTAGGCTCAGGTTCTAGCACAGATACGCAGTATTTT
TRBV6-5	NA	TRBJ2-5	NA	CASSQGQFQETQYF	TGTGCCAGCAGTCAAGGACAATTTCAGGAGACCCAGTACTTC
TRBV2	NA	TRBJ1-3	TRBD1	CASSEGTATGNTIYF	TGTGCCAGCAGTGAGGGGACAGCTACTGGAAACACCATATATTTT
TRBV7-6	NA	TRBJ2-2	NA	CASSLSPRGNTGELFF	TGTGCCAGCAGCTTATCCCCCAGGGGAAACACCGGGGAGCTGTTTTTT
TRBV5-6	few	TRBJ1-2	NA	CASSYPFGVGTSHGYTF	TGTGCCAGCAGCTACCCATTCGGGGTAGGGACGTCCCATGGCTACACCTTC
TRBV5-1	NA	TRBJ2-7	NA	CASSLVLYEQYF	TGCGCCAGCAGCTTGGTTCTATACGAGCAGTACTTC
TRBV10-3	NA	TRBJ1-5	TRBD1	CAISGDRTNQPQHF	TGTGCCATCAGTGGGGACAGGACCAATCAGCCCCAGCATTTT
TRBV9	NA	TRBJ1-2	NA	CASSALPGPYGYTF	TGTGCCAGCAGCGCCTTGCCGGGCCCATATGGCTACACCTTC
TRBV5-1	NA	TRBJ1-4	NA	CASKVATNEKLFF	TGCGCCAGCAAGGTTGCAACTAATGAAAAACTGTTTTTT
TRBV28	NA	TRBJ2-2	NA	CASSPPNTGELFF	TGTGCCAGCAGTCCACCGAACACCGGGGAGCTGTTTTTT
TRBV27	NA	TRBJ2-7	NA	CASIPIPYEQYF	TGTGCCAGTATTCCGATCCCCTACGAGCAGTACTTC
TRBV19	NA	TRBJ2-2	NA	CASSIARANTGELFF	TGTGCCAGTAGTATAGCCAGGGCGAACACCGGGGAGCTGTTTTTT
TRBV23-1	NA	TRBJ2-4	NA	CASSQLKYLGKNIQYF	TGCGCCAGCAGTCAATTAAAGTACTTAGGCAAAAACATTCAGTACTTC
TRBV5-8	NA	TRBJ1-4	TRBD1	CASSSGTGANEKLFF	TGTGCCAGCAGCTCTGGGACAGGAGCTAATGAAAAACTGTTTTTT
TRBV5-1	NA	TRBJ2-3	NA	CASSLVGGSTDTQYF	TGCGCCAGCAGCTTGGTGGGGGGAAGCACAGATACGCAGTATTTT
TRBV29-1	few	TRBJ1-2	TRBD1	CSVEGTGAGNGYTF	TGCAGCGTTGAAGGTACAGGGGCGGGGAATGGCTACACCTTC
TRBV9	NA	TRBJ1-2	NA	CASSRREDYGYTF	TGTGCCAGCAGTCGGCGGGAGGACTATGGCTACACCTTC
TRBV5-6	once	TRBJ1-4	TRBD1	CASSIWGTGEEKLFF	TGTGCCAGCAGCATTTGGGGGACAGGGGAAGAAAAACTGTTTTTT
TRBV14	NA	TRBJ2-7	NA	CASSQFALLRAGAHEQYF	TGTGCCAGCAGCCAATTCGCCCTCCTCCGGGCAGGGGCCCACGAGCAGTACTTC
TRBV6-1	NA	TRBJ2-7	TRBD1	CASSPPGQGTDEQYF	TGTGCCAGCAGTCCCCCGGGACAGGGTACAGACGAGCAGTACTTC
TRBV9	once	TRBJ2-5	NA	CASSVAPSYQETQYF	TGTGCCAGCAGCGTAGCTCCTAGCTACCAAGAGACCCAGTACTTC
TRBV18	NA	TRBJ1-3	NA	CASSPEQVSGNTIYF	TGTGCCAGCTCACCGGAACAGGTTTCTGGAAACACCATATATTTT
TRBV10-2	NA	TRBJ2-2	NA	CASSDLLGSWGGGPNTGELFF	TGCGCCAGCAGTGATTTGTTGGGGAGCTGGGGCGGGGGCCCAAACACCGGGGAGCTGTTTTTT
TRBV7-9	once	TRBJ2-1	TRBD2	CASSFGLAGNEQFF	TGTGCCAGCAGCTTTGGACTAGCGGGAAATGAGCAGTTCTTC
TRBV19	NA	TRBJ1-1	NA	CASSRGGPGNTEAFF	TGTGCCAGTAGTAGAGGGGGTCCGGGGAACACTGAAGCTTTCTTT
TRBV18	once	TRBJ2-2	NA	CASSPIGARNTGELFF	TGTGCCAGCTCACCAATCGGGGCTCGGAACACCGGGGAGCTGTTTTTT
TRBV5-8	NA	TRBJ1-2	NA	CASSLPGGGRGYTF	TGCGCCAGCAGCCTCCCCGGCGGGGGGCGCGGCTACACCTTC
TRBV4-1	NA	TRBJ2-3	NA	CASSALVVGTDTQYF	TGCGCCAGCAGCGCGTTGGTGGTAGGAACAGATACGCAGTATTTT
TRBV27	NA	TRBJ2-5	TRBD2	CASSWTSGETQYF	TGTGCCAGCAGTTGGACTAGCGGGGAGACCCAGTACTTC
TRBV12-2	few	TRBJ2-7	NA	CASRLGGKRDSSYEQYF	TGTGCAAGTCGCTTAGGGGGAAAAAGGGACAGCTCCTACGAGCAGTACTTC
TRBV19	NA	TRBJ1-1	TRBD1	CASSSRQGQNTEAFF	TGTGCCAGTAGTTCCCGACAGGGCCAGAACACTGAAGCTTTCTTT
TRBV4-2	once	TRBJ2-7	TRBD2	CASSPKILAGAYEQYF	TGTGCCAGCAGCCCCAAGATCCTAGCGGGGGCTTACGAGCAGTACTTC
TRBV21-1	NA	TRBJ2-7	NA	CASSGLDGDFSYEQYF	TGTGCCAGCAGCGGCCTAGACGGAGACTTCTCCTACGAGCAGTACTTC
TRBV10-3	NA	TRBJ1-2	NA	CAIRIPGDVDGYTF	TGTGCCATCAGAATTCCAGGAGACGTAGATGGCTACACCTTC
TRBV5-1	NA	TRBJ1-4	TRBD1	CASSFSGTGGEKLFF	TGCGCCAGCAGCTTCTCCGGGACAGGGGGTGAAAAACTGTTTTTT
TRBV6-5	NA	TRBJ1-5	NA	CASSRGRNNNQPQHF	TGTGCCAGCAGTCGGGGAAGGAATAACAATCAGCCCCAGCATTTT
TRBV10-3	once	TRBJ1-1	NA	CAISGTARTGNTEAFF	TGTGCCATCAGTGGGACCGCCCGGACGGGAAACACTGAAGCTTTCTTT
TRBV29-1	NA	TRBJ2-7	TRBD1	CSVGRDRVYEQYF	TGCAGCGTTGGGCGGGACAGGGTCTACGAGCAGTACTTC
TRBV9	few	TRBJ2-3	NA	CASSVAGKDTQYF	TGTGCCAGCAGCGTAGCAGGGAAAGATACGCAGTATTTT
TRBV5-6	NA	TRBJ2-4	TRBD2	CASSLRLAGGREDNIQYF	TGTGCCAGCAGCCTCCGACTAGCGGGGGGGCGGGAGGATAACATTCAGTACTTC
TRBV29-1	NA	TRBJ1-2	NA	CSVQGGHGYTF	TGCAGCGTACAGGGTGGGCATGGCTACACCTTC